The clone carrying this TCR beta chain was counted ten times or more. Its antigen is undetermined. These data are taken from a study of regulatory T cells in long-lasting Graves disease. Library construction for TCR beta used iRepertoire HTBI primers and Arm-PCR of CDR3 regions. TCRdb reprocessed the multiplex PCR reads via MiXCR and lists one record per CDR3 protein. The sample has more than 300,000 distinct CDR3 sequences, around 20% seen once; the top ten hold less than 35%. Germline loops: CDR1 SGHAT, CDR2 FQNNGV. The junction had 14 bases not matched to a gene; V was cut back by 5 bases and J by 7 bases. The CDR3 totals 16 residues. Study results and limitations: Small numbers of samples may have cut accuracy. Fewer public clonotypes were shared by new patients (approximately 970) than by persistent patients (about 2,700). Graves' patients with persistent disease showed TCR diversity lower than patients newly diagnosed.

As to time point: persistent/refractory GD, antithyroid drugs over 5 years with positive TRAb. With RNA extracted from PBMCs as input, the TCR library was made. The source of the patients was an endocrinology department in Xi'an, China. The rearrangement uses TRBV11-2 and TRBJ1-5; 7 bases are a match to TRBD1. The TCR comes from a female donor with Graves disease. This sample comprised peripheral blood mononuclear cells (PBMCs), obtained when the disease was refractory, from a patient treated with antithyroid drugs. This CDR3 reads CASSPLTGIAGQPQHF. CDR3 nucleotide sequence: TGTGCCAGCAGCCCCTTGACAGGGATCGCTGGGCAGCCCCAGCATTTT.